The source of this TCR beta chain is a study of blood T cell repertoires in COVID-19. As for the study in general: The analysed material was cDNA or gDNA that came from T cells, B-cell-depleted T cells, or PBMCs.

This CDR3 contains 15 residues. V lost 2 bases and J lost 4; bases outside the gene matches: 7. Germline V gene sequence: CDR1 MRHNA, CDR2 SNTAGT. Sequencing used immunoSEQ multiplex PCR; TCRdb keeps in-frame clones, though not all of them. The table shows just over 350,000 clones, with about 86% occurring only once. The clonotype comes from an older woman with COVID-19, enrolled during active disease. The specimen was peripheral blood. This chain joins TRBV6-4 and TRBJ1-2, with 7 bases lining up with TRBD1. The CDR3 is CASSDGTQGVYGYTF. The CDR3 nucleotides are TGTGCCAGCAGTGACGGAACCCAGGGGGTCTATGGCTACACCTTC.